Included here is one TCR beta chain sequence, with context. It has no known antigen specificity. No base quality values were provided; no much bigger clone lies one nucleotide off. The germline V end is reduced by 4 bases and the J end by 6 bases; junction bases left unmatched: 10. Via the germline V gene (reference sequence), CDR1 is LNHDA and CDR2 SQIVND. CDR3 length: 15 amino acids, cysteine to phenylalanine. Of the read, only the CDR3 DNA is kept; its 45 bases are in frame from base 1. This sample is drawn from a study of control samples from healthy donors and cancer patients (dated by TCRdb to the early 2020s). Libraries were prepared through the immunoSEQ multiplex PCR assay. The table comes from immuneACCESS by way of TCRdb, which keeps in-frame sequences with V and J called. Part of the clones is missing from these tables; in studies checked, under half for an unresolved V gene and the rest for unknown reasons. The sample table records roughly 120,000 clones; roughly nine tenths of these occur just once. The leading ten clones occupy approximately 1.1% of the sample.

Source material: PBMCs. The V gene is TRBV19 and the J gene is TRBJ2-7; 9 central nucleotides agree with TRBD1. The sequence derives from a woman between 50 and 59 years old with colorectal cancer. This receptor carries the CDR3 CASSTTTGGVREQYF. In nucleotides, the sequence is TGTGCCAGTAGTACTACGACAGGGGGGGTCCGCGAGCAGTACTTC.